The source of this T cell receptor (beta chain) is a study of human T cells and chemical hapten exposure. Across the whole study: Recorded diagnoses among the mostly female patients were alopecia areata, totalis or universalis.

The study's library attached unique molecular identifiers to single cDNA molecules. In TCRdb, the RACE reads were re-called with MiXCR into one record per CDR3 protein. The sample has some 250,000 distinct CDR3 sequences; 7.7% are singletons. Time point indicated: pre-sensitization, week 0. Treatment noted: therapeutic diphenylcyclopropenone sensitization with weekly scalp DPC. Study findings and constraints: A positive correlation with patch test score was found for PT1 expanded TCR counts. Expanded TCRs formed significantly more large CDR3 similarity clusters than controls.

This clonotype was picked up many times. What it binds is unknown. The sequencing used whole blood, collected in connection with sensitization to the hapten diphenylcyclopropenone (DPC). The origin of this receptor is a man aged 18 to 35 with alopecia areata. Some clones in this sample may be carry-over from other donors' samples.

CDR3: CSASSSYVGDGYTF. In DNA form, the CDR3 reads TGCAGTGCTAGCTCTAGCTATGTCGGGGATGGCTACACCTTC. The genes are TRBV20-1 and TRBJ1-2; D gene uncertain. The CDR3 has 14 amino acids. Trimming left V 3 bases short and J 6 bases short, with 17 bases between. Germline V CDR1 and CDR2: DFQATT, SNEGSKA (reference sequence).